These T cell receptor beta chains were read from a single sample in a study of CD4 T cells in relation to SARS-CoV-2 and coronaviruses. Antigens for these TCRs are unknown. Sequencing used immunoSEQ multiplex PCR; TCRdb keeps in-frame clones, though not all of them. The sample shows about 38,000 clones, around 77% of them seen only once. The sequencing input was memory CD4+ T cells from PBMCs, cultured in vitro. The receptors stem from an adult with COVID-19. Each CDR3 is given with its conserved first and last residue. The D gene is left open where the match is weak. Expanded clones are given a class, and other clones once, few, many or no size at all.

D	size	J	V	DNA	CDR3
-	-	TRBJ1-3	TRBV18	TGTGCCAGCTCACCCTCCATGAGCTCTGGAAACACCATATATTTT	CASSPSMSSGNTIYF
TRBD2	-	TRBJ2-3	TRBV13	TGTGCCAGCAGCTCCCGCGGGGGGGATACGCAGTATTTT	CASSSRGGDTQYF
TRBD2	few	TRBJ2-1	TRBV27	TGTGCCAGCAGGCCCCTAGCGGCCCAAAGGTTAGAGCAGTTCTTC	CASRPLAAQRLEQFF
-	-	TRBJ1-5	TRBV12-3/TRBV12-4	TGTGCCAGCAGTTTCTATTACCAGCCCCAGCATTTT	CASSFYYQPQHF
TRBD2	-	TRBJ2-1	TRBV7-2	TGTGCCAGCAGGTCTCAACTAGCGGGAGTGGTTAATGAGCAGTTCTTC	CASRSQLAGVVNEQFF
TRBD2	-	TRBJ2-7	TRBV6-5	TGTGCCAGCGTACGGACTAGCGGCTACGAGCAGTACTTC	CASVRTSGYEQYF
-	-	TRBJ1-1	TRBV5-1	TGCGCCAGCAGCTTGGGGGGACACATGAACACTGAAGCTTTCTTT	CASSLGGHMNTEAFF
-	-	TRBJ2-3	TRBV20-1	TGCAGTGCTAGTCCCCCCGGGACTGGCACAGATACGCAGTATTTT	CSASPPGTGTDTQYF
-	-	TRBJ2-3	TRBV5-4	TGTGCCAGCAGCTTCGGGATAGATACGCAGTATTTT	CASSFGIDTQYF
-	-	TRBJ2-7	TRBV6-5	TGTGCCAGCGGAAAAGTGACTGGGTTCGGGAACGAGCAGTACTTC	CASGKVTGFGNEQYF
-	-	TRBJ1-1	TRBV19	TGTGCCAGTAGACCGATAGCAAGACCTGAAGCTTTCTTT	CASRPIARPEAFF
-	-	TRBJ2-7	TRBV6-5	TGTGCCAGCAGTTCCGGCGGCGTAGGGCCGGTCGAGCAGTACTTC	CASSSGGVGPVEQYF
TRBD2	-	TRBJ2-7	TRBV27	TGTGCCAGCAGGGCAGCGGGACTAGCGGATCACTCCTACGAGCAGTACTTC	CASRAAGLADHSYEQYF
-	-	TRBJ1-4	TRBV5-1	TGCGCCAGCAGCTTAACCAGGGTTGCGGTCGATGAAAAACTGTTTTTT	CASSLTRVAVDEKLFF
TRBD2	-	TRBJ2-1	TRBV5-1	TGCGCCAGCAGCACGACTAGCGGGTGGTCTGAGCAGTTCTTC	CASSTTSGWSEQFF
-	-	TRBJ2-5	TRBV12-3/TRBV12-4	TGTGCCAGCAGTTTGGCAGAGACCCAGTACTTC	CASSLAETQYF
TRBD2	-	TRBJ2-1	TRBV4-1	TGCGCCAGCAGCCAGTGGACTAGCGGGAATCAGGACAATGAGCAGTTCTTC	CASSQWTSGNQDNEQFF
-	-	TRBJ2-7	TRBV12-3/TRBV12-4	TGTGCCAGCAGTTTTGAGGGAATCGAGCAGTACTTC	CASSFEGIEQYF
-	-	TRBJ2-2	TRBV29-1	TGCAGCGTTGAATGGGAGATCGGGGAGCTGTTTTTT	CSVEWEIGELFF
-	few	TRBJ1-2	TRBV2	TGTGCCAGCAGAGAAAACACAGATATCGGTGGCTACACCTTC	CASRENTDIGGYTF
-	few	TRBJ1-1	TRBV28	TGTGCCAGCAGTCAAGGCAGGGCCCCAACAAACACTGAAGCTTTCTTT	CASSQGRAPTNTEAFF
TRBD1	-	TRBJ1-6	TRBV5-6	TGTGCCAGCAGCGGGACAGGGGGACCTTCACCCCTCCACTTT	CASSGTGGPSPLHF